This passage covers 27 T cell receptor beta chains from one sample sequenced in a study of vaccination effects on CD4 cells after COVID-19. These receptors have no known antigen. With the ViraFEST assay, the study expanded antigen-specific CD4+ T cells using viral peptide pools, then sequenced them. CD4+ T cell isolation took place after about nine days of culture. Nucleocapsid antibodies stayed negative before and after vaccination, showing no earlier SARS-CoV-2 infection. This table comes from immunoSEQ multiplex PCR, and its TCRdb copy is limited to in-frame clones, with some not included. Found here are tens of thousands of clones, approximately 75% of them singletons; the top ten hold 2.5% to 3.5%. Sequences were derived from CD4+ T cells from PBMCs cultured with HCoV-NL63 spike peptides, sampled before COVID-19 vaccination. All receptors derive from a human donor who received a COVID-19 vaccine.

The V call is TRBV19, the J call TRBJ2-5; 10 bases agree with TRBD2. With 5 bases clipped from V and 7 bases from J, the junction kept 7 bases outside the gene matches. The CDR3 has 14 residues. Germline V gene data show CDR1 as LNHDA and CDR2 as SQIVND (reference sequence). The DNA for the CDR3 is TGTGCCAGTAGTGCTACTAGCGGGGAGAGGACCCAGTACTTC. Protein sequence: CASSATSGERTQYF.

The rearrangement uses TRBV11-2 and TRBJ1-2; 9 bases match TRBD1. The CDR3 has 16 residues. The trim removed 2 bases at V and 8 bases at J, leaving 12 bases unmatched. The germline CDR1 and CDR2 sequences are SGHAT and FQNNGV. As DNA, the CDR3 is TGTGCCAGCAGCTTATGTGGGCGGGACAGGGCGCTCGGCTACACCTTC. Its translation: CASSLCGRDRALGYTF.

This chain joins TRBV30 and TRBJ1-2, with 8 bases fitting TRBD1. CDR1 and CDR2 (germline): GTSNPN, SVGIG (reference sequence). The CDR3 contains 11 residues. J was trimmed by 14 bases and V by 0 bases; bases with no gene match: 5. CDR3 nucleotides: TGTGCCTGGAGTGTCCAGGGGGCTAAAACCTTC. The encoded protein is CAWSVQGAKTF.

This clone was counted a single time. This rearrangement joins TRBV7-3 to TRBJ2-2, with D perhaps TRBD1 (6 bases). CDR3 size: 14 residues. Germline-derived CDR1 and CDR2 are SGHTA and FQGTGA. The V and J ends lost 2 bases and 5 bases respectively, with 9 bases between them. CDR3 in DNA: TGTGCCAGCAGCTTAGGGACAAGGACCGGGGAGCTGTTTTTT. It translates to CASSLGTRTGELFF.

The chain is built from TRBV5-4 and TRBJ1-2; D gene unclear. The V end was cut by 6 bases, the J end by 3 bases, with 9 bases between. The CDR3 length is 12 residues. The germline gives CDR1 SGHNT, CDR2 YYREEE (reference sequence). The CDR3: CASNGMDYGYTF. The CDR3 bases are TGTGCCAGCAACGGGATGGACTATGGCTACACCTTC.

The V gene is TRBV6-6, the J gene TRBJ2-3; 8 bases are a match to TRBD1. In germline, CDR1 is MNHNY, CDR2 SVGAGI (reference sequence). Trimming cost V 11 bases and J 1 base; bases outside gene matches: 8. This CDR3 region has 14 residues. CDR3: CAATGQGGTDTQYF. CDR3 sequence (DNA): TGTGCCGCAACAGGACAGGGAGGCACAGATACGCAGTATTTT.

The V gene is TRBV6-5, the J gene TRBJ2-5; the D call may be TRBD1 or TRBD2 (5 bases each). V was cut by 4 bases and J by 4 bases, with 10 bases left in between. The CDR3 sequence is 13 residues long. Germline lookup yields CDR1 MNHEY and CDR2 SVGAGI. CDR3 amino acids: CASSSSGTETQYF. CDR3 sequence (DNA): TGTGCCAGCAGTTCATCAGGGACAGAGACCCAGTACTTC.

A remark on this clone: An end of the junction does not agree with germline; a read error may underlie this. The chain uses TRBV2 and TRBJ1-2; possible D gene TRBD1, 5 bases. CDR3 length equals 10 residues. The germline V gene encodes CDR1 SNHLY and CDR2 FYNNEI. In DNA form, the CDR3 reads TGTGCCAGCAGTGGTCAGGGTCCGTCCTTC. Protein product: CASSGQGPSF.

The gene calls are TRBV18 and TRBJ1-1; 8 positions match TRBD1. Germline trimming cut 8 bases from V and 4 bases from J; bases unmatched to any gene: 9. The germline gives CDR1 KGHSH, CDR2 LQKENI. The CDR3 runs to 14 residues. The CDR3 DNA follows: TGTGCCAGCACTCTAGGGACAGGACCCACTGAAGCTTTCTTT. Its translation: CASTLGTGPTEAFF. Using reference TRBV18 and TRBJ1-1 for the parts outside the CDR3, the full variable domain is NAGVMQNPRHLVRRRGQEARLRCSPMKGHSHVYWYRQLPEEGLKFMVYLQKENIIDESGMPKERFSAEFPKEGPSILRIQQVVRGDSAAYFCASTLGTGPTEAFFGQGTRLTVV.

The chain couples TRBV30 to TRBJ1-4, with TRBD1 as a possible D gene (5 bases). CDR1 is GTSNPN, CDR2 SVGIG, per germline (reference sequence). The CDR3 is 15 residues long. Trimming shortened V by 1 base and J by 0 bases, and 9 bases separated the two germline ends. The CDR3 region is CAWSGGGATNEKLFF. The CDR3 DNA reads as TGTGCCTGGAGTGGTGGAGGGGCAACTAATGAAAAACTGTTTTTT.

The sample holds a few counts of this clone. This chain uses TRBV28 with TRBJ1-1; the D is unclear. The CDR3 sequence is 13 residues long. Germline V lookup: CDR1 MDHEN, CDR2 SYDVKM. V lost 4 bases to trimming and J lost 0 bases, with 6 bases between them. The CDR3 DNA is TGTGCCAGCAGTTCAAGAGTGAACACTGAAGCTTTCTTT. Translated, it gives CASSSRVNTEAFF.

The CDR3 sequence is CASASGQETQYF. The CDR3 bases are TGTGCCAGCGCGTCAGGGCAAGAGACCCAGTACTTC. The chain is built from TRBV12-3 or TRBV12-4 and TRBJ2-5, with D possibly matching TRBD1 (5 bases). The CDR3 is made up of 12 amino acids. Trimming shortened V by 8 bases and J by 2 bases, and 9 bases separated the two germline ends.

The V gene is TRBV7-3, the J gene TRBJ2-2; no clear D. Trimming removed 3 bases at V and 4 bases at J, with 3 bases between. The CDR3 extends over 12 amino acids. CDR1 and CDR2 from the germline V gene are SGHTA and FQGTGA. CDR3 bases: TGTGCCAGCAGCTTCACCACCGGGGAGCTGTTTTTT. Its translation is CASSFTTGELFF.

This chain uses TRBV28 with TRBJ1-2; TRBD1 agrees at 7 bases. CDR3 length equals 15 residues. Germline lookup yields CDR1 MDHEN and CDR2 SYDVKM. Germline trimming cut 1 base from V and 3 bases from J; bases unmatched to any gene: 5. The CDR3 nucleotides read TGTGCCAGCAGTTTATTTGGAGGGGGCGACTATGGCTACACCTTC. This encodes CASSLFGGGDYGYTF.

The chain has TRBV3-1 (or the pseudogene TRBV3-2) and TRBJ1-1; no firm D call. The CDR3 consists of 16 residues. Trimming pared 0 bases from V and 6 bases from J, leaving 17 bases between. CDR1 is LGHDT, CDR2 YNNKEL, per germline (reference sequence). The CDR3 is CASSQESLRLTAEAFF. CDR3 in DNA: TGTGCCAGCAGCCAAGAATCGCTCCGTTTAACCGCTGAAGCTTTCTTT.

This chain links TRBV5-4 with TRBJ1-4; 9 nucleotides line up with TRBD1. Germline V gives CDR1 SGHNT, CDR2 YYREEE (reference sequence). The CDR3 is made up of 14 amino acids. The J segment lost 6 bases and the V segment lost 4 bases, leaving 4 bases of the junction unmatched. The CDR3 loop is CASSTRQGDEKLFF. The CDR3 DNA sequence: TGTGCCAGCAGCACCCGACAGGGGGATGAAAAACTGTTTTTT.

This clone was observed a handful of times. J is TRBJ2-5 and V is TRBV19; D possibly corresponds to TRBD1 (6 bases). This CDR3 is 13 amino acids long. Germline-derived CDR1 and CDR2 are LNHDA and SQIVND (reference sequence). V dropped 6 bases and J dropped 4 bases, with 12 bases sitting between them. The CDR3 coding sequence is TGTGCCAGTAGAACAGGGTCGGGAGAGACCCAGTACTTC. Its translation is CASRTGSGETQYF.

This clone showed up just a few times. The genes are TRBV6-6 and TRBJ1-6; D is uncertain. Germline V gene lookup returns CDR1 MNHNY and CDR2 SVGAGI (reference sequence). With 0 bases removed from V and 6 bases from J, the gap between germline ends came to 6 bases. CDR3 length equals 14 residues. This CDR3 reads CASSYSGPNSPLHF. The CDR3 DNA reads TGTGCCAGCAGTTACTCCGGCCCTAATTCACCCCTCCACTTT.

This clone has a single count. This sequence joins TRBV2 and TRBJ2-1; TRBD2 matches 8 bases. Trimming took 5 bases from V and 1 from J; bases not matched to a gene: 4. Germline CDR1 and CDR2: SNHLY and FYNNEI. The length of the CDR3 is 15 residues. CDR3 bases: TGTGCCAGCAGTATAAGCGGGGGTTCCTACAATGAGCAGTTCTTC. Protein sequence: CASSISGGSYNEQFF.

Here the CDR3 reads CASSPRTTVNYGYTF. Here the CDR3 DNA reads TGTGCCAGCTCACCCCGTACGACAGTTAACTATGGCTACACCTTC. The chain links TRBV18 to TRBJ1-2, with D tentatively TRBD1 (5 bases). This CDR3 has 15 amino acids. Per germline, CDR1 KGHSH and CDR2 LQKENI. The germline V and J ends were trimmed by 3 bases and 1 base, with 12 bases remaining between them.

This rearrangement joins TRBV19 to TRBJ1-4; D is uncertain. Looked up from germline, CDR1 is LNHDA and CDR2 is SQIVND (reference sequence). V was shortened by 3 bases and J by 4 bases, with 12 bases between the two germline ends. The CDR3 contains 15 residues. The CDR3: CASSMRRGNNEKLFF. CDR3 DNA: TGTGCCAGTAGTATGCGGCGAGGGAATAATGAAAAACTGTTTTTT.

The chain carries TRBV5-6 and TRBJ2-5; 9 nucleotides line up with TRBD2. The CDR3 sequence is 15 residues long. In germline, CDR1 is SGHDT, CDR2 YYEEEE. V lost 0 bases to trimming and J lost 5 bases; unmatched junction nucleotides: 5. CDR3 region: CASSLVNLAGETQYF. DNA for the CDR3: TGTGCCAGCAGCTTGGTTAATCTAGCGGGGGAGACCCAGTACTTC.

This clone appeared a few times. The chain combines TRBV5-1 with TRBJ2-7; 9 positions agree with TRBD1. CDR3 length: 15 residues. Trimming removed 0 bases from V and 0 bases from J; junction bases left unmatched: 1. Germline V gene data show CDR1 as SGHRS and CDR2 as YFSETQ. In nucleotides, the CDR3 is TGCGCCAGCAGCTTGGGACAGGGGGGCTCCTACGAGCAGTACGTC. This gives the protein CASSLGQGGSYEQYV.

The chain couples TRBV7-9 to TRBJ1-3, with D uncertain. V lost 4 bases and J lost 4, with 11 bases in between. CDR1 SEHNR and CDR2 FQNEAQ come from the germline V gene (reference sequence). The CDR3 sequence is 14 residues long. CDR3 in amino acids: CASSSGEGGNTIYF. CDR3 nucleotide sequence: TGTGCCAGCAGCTCCGGGGAGGGAGGAAACACCATATATTTT.

The chain links TRBV24-1 to TRBJ2-1; D perhaps matches TRBD1 (5 bases). The germline gives CDR1 KGHDR, CDR2 SFDVKD. This CDR3 spans 17 amino acids. V lost 0 bases to trimming and J lost 0 bases, with 11 bases between them. The CDR3, as DNA: TGTGCCACCAGTGATTTGGAGGTGCAGGGCTCCTACAATGAGCAGTTCTTC. The encoded protein is CATSDLEVQGSYNEQFF.

This chain joins TRBV6-5 and TRBJ2-7; D is uncertain. This CDR3 is 14 amino acids long. V was shortened by 2 bases and J by 0 bases, with 8 bases between the two germline ends. Germline V gene data show CDR1 as MNHEY and CDR2 as SVGAGI. CDR3 protein: CASSYIGSSYEQYV. The CDR3 bases are TGTGCCAGCAGTTACATAGGCAGCTCCTACGAGCAGTACGTC.

The genes are TRBV27 and TRBJ2-3, with 8 bases identical to TRBD1. In germline, CDR1 is MNHEY, CDR2 SMNVEV (reference sequence). The CDR3 is made up of 14 amino acids. V shed 8 bases and J 0 bases; nucleotides not matched to a gene: 4. The CDR3 nucleotides read TGTGCCAGCCGACAGGGGTACAGCACAGATACGCAGTATTTT. Its protein product is CASRQGYSTDTQYF.